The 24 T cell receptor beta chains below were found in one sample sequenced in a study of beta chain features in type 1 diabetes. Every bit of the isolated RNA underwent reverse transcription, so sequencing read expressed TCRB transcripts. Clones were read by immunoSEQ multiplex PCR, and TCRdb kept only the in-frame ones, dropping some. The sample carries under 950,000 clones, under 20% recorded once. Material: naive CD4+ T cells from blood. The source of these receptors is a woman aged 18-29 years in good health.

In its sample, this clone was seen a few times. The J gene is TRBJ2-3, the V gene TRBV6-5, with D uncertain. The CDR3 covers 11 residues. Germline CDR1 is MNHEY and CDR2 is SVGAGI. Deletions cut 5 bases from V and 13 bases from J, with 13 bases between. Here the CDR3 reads CASSVGPSEYF. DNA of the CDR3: TGTGCCAGCAGTGTAGGACCCTCCGAGTATTTT.

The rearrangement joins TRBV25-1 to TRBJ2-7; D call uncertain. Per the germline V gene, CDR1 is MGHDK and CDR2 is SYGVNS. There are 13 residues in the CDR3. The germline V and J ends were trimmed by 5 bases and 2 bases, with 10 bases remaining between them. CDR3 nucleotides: TGTGCCAGCAGTCTGGCGGCAACCTACGAGCAGTACTTC. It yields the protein CASSLAATYEQYF.

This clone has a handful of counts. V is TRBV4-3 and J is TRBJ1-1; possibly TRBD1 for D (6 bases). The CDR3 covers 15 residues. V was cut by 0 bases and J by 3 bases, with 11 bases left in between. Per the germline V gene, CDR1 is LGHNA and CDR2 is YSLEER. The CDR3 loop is CASSQETGRDTEAFF. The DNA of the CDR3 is TGCGCCAGCAGCCAAGAAACAGGGAGGGACACTGAAGCTTTCTTT.

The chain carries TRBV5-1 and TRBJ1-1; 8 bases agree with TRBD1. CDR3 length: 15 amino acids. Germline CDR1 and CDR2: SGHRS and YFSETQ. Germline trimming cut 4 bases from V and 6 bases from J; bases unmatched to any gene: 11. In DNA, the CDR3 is TGCGCCAGCAGCCCGACAGGGGAGTCCTGGTCTGAAGCTTTCTTT. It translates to CASSPTGESWSEAFF.

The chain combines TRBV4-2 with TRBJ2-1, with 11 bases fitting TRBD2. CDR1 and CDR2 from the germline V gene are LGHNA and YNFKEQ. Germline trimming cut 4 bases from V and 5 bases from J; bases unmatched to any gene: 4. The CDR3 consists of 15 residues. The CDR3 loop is CASSRGGLADNEQFF. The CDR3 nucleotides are TGTGCCAGCAGCCGGGGGGGACTAGCGGACAATGAGCAGTTCTTC.

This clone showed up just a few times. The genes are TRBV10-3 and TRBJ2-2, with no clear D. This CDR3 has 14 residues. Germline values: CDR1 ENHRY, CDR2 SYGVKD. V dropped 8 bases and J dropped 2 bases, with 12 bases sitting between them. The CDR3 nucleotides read TGTGCCATCGCAAGGGCCCCAAACACCGGGGAGCTGTTTTTT. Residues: CAIARAPNTGELFF.

CDR3 amino acids: CSATPYTEAFF. CDR3 DNA sequence: TGCAGTGCTACTCCCTACACTGAAGCTTTCTTT. The genes are TRBV20-1 and TRBJ1-1; D not resolved. The V gene lost 4 bases and the J gene lost 3 bases, with 6 bases spanning the gap. The V gene's germline CDR1 is DFQATT and CDR2 SNEGSKA (reference sequence). This CDR3 has 11 residues.

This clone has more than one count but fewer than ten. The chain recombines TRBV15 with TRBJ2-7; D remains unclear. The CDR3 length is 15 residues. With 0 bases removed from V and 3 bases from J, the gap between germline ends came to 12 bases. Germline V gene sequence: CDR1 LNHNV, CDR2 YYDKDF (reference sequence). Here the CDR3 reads CATSRDQKGRYEQYF. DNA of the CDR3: TGTGCCACCAGCAGAGATCAGAAGGGTCGCTACGAGCAGTACTTC.

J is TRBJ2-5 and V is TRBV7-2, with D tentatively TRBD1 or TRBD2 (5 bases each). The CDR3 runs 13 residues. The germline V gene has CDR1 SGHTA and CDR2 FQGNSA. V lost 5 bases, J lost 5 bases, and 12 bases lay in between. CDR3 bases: TGTGCCAGCAGCGGAGTTTGGGGGGAGACCCAGTACTTC. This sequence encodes CASSGVWGETQYF.

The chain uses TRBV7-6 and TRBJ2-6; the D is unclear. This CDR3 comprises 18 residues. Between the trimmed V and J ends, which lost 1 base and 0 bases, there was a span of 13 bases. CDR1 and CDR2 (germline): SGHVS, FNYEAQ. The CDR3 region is CASSLEAQIYSGANVLTF. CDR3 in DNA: TGTGCCAGCAGCTTAGAAGCACAGATCTACTCTGGGGCCAACGTCCTGACTTTC.

The CDR3 region has the DNA TGTGCCAGCAGCTTATACAGGGGTTCATACGAGACCCAGTACTTC. This encodes CASSLYRGSYETQYF. The rearrangement joins TRBV7-2 to TRBJ2-5; the match to TRBD1 covers 7 bases. Germline-derived CDR1 and CDR2 are SGHTA and FQGNSA. V lost 2 bases and J lost 5; bases outside the gene matches: 8. CDR3 size: 15 residues.

The CDR3 coding sequence is TGTGCCAGCAGTCCCGGGCCTCCATACGAGCAGTACTTC. This sequence encodes CASSPGPPYEQYF. The rearrangement uses TRBV2 and TRBJ2-7; D gene ambiguous. The V gene lost 5 bases and the J gene lost 4 bases, with 12 bases spanning the gap. Germline assignment: CDR1 SNHLY and CDR2 FYNNEI. This CDR3 has 13 residues.

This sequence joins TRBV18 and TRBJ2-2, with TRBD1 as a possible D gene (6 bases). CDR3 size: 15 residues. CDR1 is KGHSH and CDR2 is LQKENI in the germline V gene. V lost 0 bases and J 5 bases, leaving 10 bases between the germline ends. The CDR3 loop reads CASSPPGQPTGELFF. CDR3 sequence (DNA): TGTGCCAGCTCACCACCGGGACAACCAACCGGGGAGCTGTTTTTT.

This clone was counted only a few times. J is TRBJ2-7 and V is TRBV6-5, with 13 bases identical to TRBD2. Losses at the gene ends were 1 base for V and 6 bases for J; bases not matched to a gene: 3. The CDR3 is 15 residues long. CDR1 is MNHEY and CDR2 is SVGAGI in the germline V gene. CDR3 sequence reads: CASSYFTSGRGEQYF. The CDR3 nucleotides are TGTGCCAGCAGTTACTTCACTAGCGGGAGGGGCGAGCAGTACTTC.

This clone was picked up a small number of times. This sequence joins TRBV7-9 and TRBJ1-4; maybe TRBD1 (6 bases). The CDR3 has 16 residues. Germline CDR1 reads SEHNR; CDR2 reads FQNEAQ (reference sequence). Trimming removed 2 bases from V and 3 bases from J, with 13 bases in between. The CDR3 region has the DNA TGTGCCAGCAGCTTATCGTATCAGGGGTCTAATGAAAAACTGTTTTTT. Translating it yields CASSLSYQGSNEKLFF. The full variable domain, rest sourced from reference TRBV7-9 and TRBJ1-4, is DTGVSQNPRHKITKRGQNVTFRCDPISEHNRLYWYRQTLGQGPEFLTYFQNEAQLEKSRLLSDRFSAERPKGSFSTLEIQRTEQGDSAMYLCASSLSYQGSNEKLFFGSGTQLSVL.

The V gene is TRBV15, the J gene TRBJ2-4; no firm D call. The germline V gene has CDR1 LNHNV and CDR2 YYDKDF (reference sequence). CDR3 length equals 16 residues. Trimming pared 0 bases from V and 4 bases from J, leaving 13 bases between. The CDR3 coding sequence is TGTGCCACCAGCAGAGATGGAAGGTTGAGAAAAAACATTCAGTACTTC. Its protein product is CATSRDGRLRKNIQYF.

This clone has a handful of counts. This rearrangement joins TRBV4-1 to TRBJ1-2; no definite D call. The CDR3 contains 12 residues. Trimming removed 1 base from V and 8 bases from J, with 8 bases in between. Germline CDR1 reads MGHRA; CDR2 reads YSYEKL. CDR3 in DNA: TGCGCCAGCAGCCAAGTTGGAGAAGGCTACACCTTC. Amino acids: CASSQVGEGYTF.

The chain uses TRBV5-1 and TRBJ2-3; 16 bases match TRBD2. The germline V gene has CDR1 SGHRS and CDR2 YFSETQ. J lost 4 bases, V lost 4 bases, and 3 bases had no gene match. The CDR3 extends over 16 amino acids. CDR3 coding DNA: TGCGCCAGCAGCCAGGGACTAGCGGGAGGGTCAGATACGCAGTATTTT. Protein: CASSQGLAGGSDTQYF.

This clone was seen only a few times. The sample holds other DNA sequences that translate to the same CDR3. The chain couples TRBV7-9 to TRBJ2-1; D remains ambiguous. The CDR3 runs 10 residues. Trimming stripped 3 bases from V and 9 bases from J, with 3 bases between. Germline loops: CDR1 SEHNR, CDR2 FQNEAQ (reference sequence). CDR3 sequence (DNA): TGTGCCAGCAGCTTGGGTGAGCAGTTCTTC. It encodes CASSLGEQFF. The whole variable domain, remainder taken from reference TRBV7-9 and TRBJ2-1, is DTGVSQNPRHKITKRGQNVTFRCDPISEHNRLYWYRQTLGQGPEFLTYFQNEAQLEKSRLLSDRFSAERPKGSFSTLEIQRTEQGDSAMYLCASSLGEQFFGPGTRLTVL.

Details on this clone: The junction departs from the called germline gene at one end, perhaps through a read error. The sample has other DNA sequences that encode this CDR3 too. CDR3 region: CASSLSGELFF. For the CDR3, the DNA is TGTGCCAGCAGCTTATCCGGGGAACTGTTTTTT. V gene TRBV7-6 combines with J gene TRBJ2-2; weak D call: TRBD2 (5 bases). Germline-derived CDR1 and CDR2 are SGHVS and FNYEAQ. The CDR3 consists of 11 residues.

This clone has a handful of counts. In DNA, the CDR3 is TGTGCCAGCAGTTACTCGAAGGACAGGGCTCAAGAGACCCAGTACTTC. Protein sequence: CASSYSKDRAQETQYF. The rearrangement uses TRBV6-5 and TRBJ2-5, with 8 bases identical to TRBD1. CDR1 is MNHEY, CDR2 SVGAGI, per germline. The CDR3 loop spans 16 amino acids. V dropped 0 bases and J dropped 2; count of bases not matched to a gene: 5.

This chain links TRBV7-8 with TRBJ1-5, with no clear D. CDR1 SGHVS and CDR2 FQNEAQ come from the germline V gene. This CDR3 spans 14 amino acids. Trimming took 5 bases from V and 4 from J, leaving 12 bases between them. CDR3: CASSGGRVNQPQHF. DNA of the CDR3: TGTGCCAGCAGCGGAGGAAGGGTTAATCAGCCCCAGCATTTT.

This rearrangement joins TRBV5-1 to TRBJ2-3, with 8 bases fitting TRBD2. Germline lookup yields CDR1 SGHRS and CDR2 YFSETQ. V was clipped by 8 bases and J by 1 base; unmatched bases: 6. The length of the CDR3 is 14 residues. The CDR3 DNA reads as TGCGCCAGATGGACTAGCCTGGGCACAGATACGCAGTATTTT. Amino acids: CARWTSLGTDTQYF.

The CDR3 sequence is CASSFRRVQETQYF. DNA for the CDR3: TGTGCCAGCAGCTTCCGGCGGGTCCAAGAGACCCAGTACTTC. The V gene is TRBV7-2, the J gene TRBJ2-5; a weak D match, TRBD2 (5 bases). Germline values: CDR1 SGHTA, CDR2 FQGNSA. Trimming shortened V by 3 bases and J by 1 base, and 9 bases separated the two germline ends. The length of the CDR3 is 14 residues.